The 8 T cell receptor beta chains below were found in one sample sequenced in a study of T-cell reconstitution after alpha-beta-depleted transplantation in children. The TCRbeta library was prepared with unique molecular identifiers. TCRdb independently ran MiXCR on the PCR reads; one entry per CDR3 protein. The data show about 370,000 distinct CDR3 sequences, around 21% seen once. Sequences were derived from PBMCs from the stem cell graft donor, sampled from the stem cell graft. The receptors were sampled from a human donor who donated a stem cell graft to a child with acute myeloid leukemia.

This chain uses TRBV7-2 with TRBJ2-3; 8 nucleotides match TRBD1. The V gene end was trimmed by 5 bases and the J gene end by 2 bases; junction bases not matched to a gene: 6. The CDR3 extends over 15 amino acids. In germline, CDR1 is SGHTA, CDR2 FQGNSA. Written as DNA, the CDR3 is TGTGCCAGCAGCCCAGACAGGGGATACACAGATACGCAGTATTTT. This gives the protein CASSPDRGYTDTQYF.

The genes are TRBV19 and TRBJ1-1, with D hard to call. The CDR3 length is 14 residues. Per the germline V gene, CDR1 is LNHDA and CDR2 is SQIVND (reference sequence). Trimming took off 1 base at V and 5 bases at J, with 11 bases between the two ends. The CDR3, as DNA: TGTGCCAGTAGTATAGCGGAGGGTTGGACTGAAGCTTTCTTT. Translation gives CASSIAEGWTEAFF.

This clonotype turned up a few times. The V call is TRBV20-1, the J call TRBJ2-1, with 8 bases lining up with TRBD2. The CDR3 runs to 17 residues. Per germline, CDR1 DFQATT and CDR2 SNEGSKA (reference sequence). V was pared by 0 bases and J by 5 bases, with 12 bases of the junction left unmatched. The CDR3: CSARDPGLARSNNEQFF. The CDR3 DNA reads TGCAGTGCTAGAGACCCCGGACTAGCAAGATCGAACAATGAGCAGTTCTTC.

This sequence joins TRBV11-2 and TRBJ2-5; TRBD1 is a possible D gene (6 bases). This CDR3 contains 16 residues. Germline V lookup: CDR1 SGHAT, CDR2 FQNNGV. Trimming pared 4 bases from V and 5 bases from J, leaving 20 bases between. The CDR3 bases are TGTGCCAGCAGCTACCGACAAGGACAGTCCCGGGAGACCCAGTACTTC. Protein sequence: CASSYRQGQSRETQYF.

The J gene is TRBJ2-3, the V gene TRBV12-3 or TRBV12-4; maybe TRBD2 (6 bases). With 3 bases removed from V and 1 base from J, the gap between germline ends came to 11 bases. This CDR3 has 15 amino acids. The DNA for the CDR3 is TGTGCCAGCAGTTTTGGTAGCGGAGGCACAGATACGCAGTATTTT. Protein product: CASSFGSGGTDTQYF.

At least ten counts were recorded for this clonotype. The rearrangement joins TRBV4-3 to TRBJ2-1; 11 nucleotides match TRBD2. Unmatched junction bases numbered 9, after V lost 6 bases and J lost 5 bases. CDR3 size: 16 residues. CDR1 is LGHNA, CDR2 YSLEER, per germline. The CDR3 DNA follows: TGCGCCAGCAGTCACCACGGGACTAGCGGAGACAATGAGCAGTTCTTC. As protein: CASSHHGTSGDNEQFF.

The rearrangement links TRBV6-5 to TRBJ2-1; D might be TRBD2 (6 bases). CDR1 MNHEY and CDR2 SVGAGI come from the germline V gene. The CDR3 has 15 amino acids. Trimming removed 4 bases from V and 9 bases from J, with 19 bases in between. The CDR3: CASSSGTPDGSEQFF. The DNA for the CDR3 is TGTGCCAGCAGTTCCGGGACCCCGGACGGGAGTGAGCAGTTCTTC.

The V call is TRBV11-2, the J call TRBJ2-3; D perhaps matches TRBD2 (6 bases). The germline V and J ends were trimmed by 7 bases and 1 base, with 12 bases remaining between them. Germline V CDR1 and CDR2: SGHAT, FQNNGV. This CDR3 has 14 amino acids. CDR3: CASTGLLGTDTQYF. The CDR3 nucleotides are TGTGCCAGCACTGGACTACTGGGCACAGATACGCAGTATTTT.